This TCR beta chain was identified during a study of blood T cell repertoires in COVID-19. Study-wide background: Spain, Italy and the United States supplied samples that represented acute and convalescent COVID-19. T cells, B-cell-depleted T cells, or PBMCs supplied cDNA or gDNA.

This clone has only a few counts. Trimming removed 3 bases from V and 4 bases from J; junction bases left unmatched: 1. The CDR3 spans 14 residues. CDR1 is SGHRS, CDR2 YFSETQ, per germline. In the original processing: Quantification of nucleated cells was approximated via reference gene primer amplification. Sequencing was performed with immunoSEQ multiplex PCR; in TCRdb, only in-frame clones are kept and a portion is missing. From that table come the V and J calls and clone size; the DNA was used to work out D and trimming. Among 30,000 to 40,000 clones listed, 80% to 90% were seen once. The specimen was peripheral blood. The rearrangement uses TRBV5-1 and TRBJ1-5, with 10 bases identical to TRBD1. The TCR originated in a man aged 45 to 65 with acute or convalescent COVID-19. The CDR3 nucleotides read TGCGCCAGCAGCTGGACAGGGGGAAATCAGCCCCAGCATTTT. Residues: CASSWTGGNQPQHF. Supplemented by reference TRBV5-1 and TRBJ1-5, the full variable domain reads KAGVTQTPRYLIKTRGQQVTLSCSPISGHRSVSWYQQTPGQGLQFLFEYFSETQRNKGNFPGRFSGRQFSNSRSEMNVSTLELGDSALYLCASSWTGGNQPQHFGDGTRLSIL.